The rows below give T cell receptor beta chains drawn from one sample of a study of cytomegalovirus exposure and HLA in healthy donors. Measured with immunoSEQ multiplex PCR; TCRdb has only the in-frame clones, and not every one. The sample shows roughly 160,000 clones, just under 80% of them seen only once. Sample: PBMCs. These receptors came from a man aged 25 to 40 in good health and CMV-seronegative. Each CDR3 is given with its conserved first and last residue. The D gene is left open where the match is weak. Clone size is not always given. Where it is, it says once, few, many or a class for expanded clones.

-,-,13,TRBV2,TRBJ2-7,TGTGCCAGCAGTGAAGAGGGGCCGTACGAGCAGTACTTC,CASSEEGPYEQYF
-,TRBD1,14,TRBV2,TRBJ1-2,TGTGCCAGCAGTGAATCCCAGGGGGCTCGCGGCTACACCTTC,CASSESQGARGYTF
-,TRBD1,16,TRBV7-8,TRBJ2-2,TGTGCCAGCAGCAAGAGACAGGGACAGGACACCGGGGAGCTGTTTTTT,CASSKRQGQDTGELFF
once,-,13,TRBV5-6,TRBJ2-1,TGTGCCAGCAGCCCCGGGGCCTACAATGAGCAGTTCTTC,CASSPGAYNEQFF
-,-,13,TRBV30,TRBJ2-7,TGTGCCTGGAGTGTACTAACGGAGACCGAGCAGTACTTC,CAWSVLTETEQYF
-,TRBD1,17,TRBV28,TRBJ1-1,TGTGCCAGCAGTTCGGCAGGGGGCATCCTCATGAACACTGAAGCTTTCTTT,CASSSAGGILMNTEAFF
-,-,13,TRBV19,TRBJ1-1,TGTGCCAGTAGTATGGGGGCGAACACTGAAGCTTTCTTT,CASSMGANTEAFF
few,-,14,TRBV11-2,TRBJ1-2,TGTGCCAGCAGCTTCGGCCGAGCGCTCTATGGCTACACCTTC,CASSFGRALYGYTF
-,TRBD2,15,TRBV28,TRBJ2-1,TGTGCCAGCAGTTATGGGACTAGCGGTTACAATGAGCAGTTCTTC,CASSYGTSGYNEQFF
few,-,15,TRBV5-4,TRBJ2-7,TGTGCCAGCAGCTTGGGCCCAGGGGCGACCTACGAGCAGTACTTC,CASSLGPGATYEQYF
-,-,14,TRBV10-1,TRBJ1-6,TGCGCCAGCAGTGAGCGGGTCTATAATTCACCCCTCCACTTT,CASSERVYNSPLHF
few,-,16,TRBV7-9,TRBJ1-2,TGTGCCAGCAGCCAACTAACCGGGACACCGAACTATGGCTACACCTTC,CASSQLTGTPNYGYTF
once,-,15,TRBV6-5,TRBJ2-7,TGTGCCAGCAGTTATTCCCCCACAACAGGCTACGAGCAGTACTTC,CASSYSPTTGYEQYF
-,TRBD2,16,TRBV11-2,TRBJ2-5,TGTGCCAGCAGCCAGGGGTCCGGGAGGGCCGACGAGACCCAGTACTTC,CASSQGSGRADETQYF
-,TRBD1,17,TRBV11-3,TRBJ1-3,TGTGCCAGCAGCTCATCAGACAGGGGAAGCTCTGGAAACACCATATATTTT,CASSSSDRGSSGNTIYF
-,TRBD1,14,TRBV4-2,TRBJ1-2,TGTGCCAGCAGCCAAGCAACGGGACAGATTGGCTACACCTTC,CASSQATGQIGYTF